This entry lists 4 T cell receptor beta chains sequenced from one sample in a study of CD8 T cells in ankylosing spondylitis. Their antigens remain unidentified. Overall study results and limits: There was a TCR beta motif, made of several highly homologous variants, that appeared characteristic of ankylosing spondylitis blood.

MiXCR, run by TCRdb on the 5' RACE reads, gives a single entry per CDR3 protein. The data hold approximately 300,000 distinct CDR3 sequences, with less than 9.5% observed a single time. Sequenced: blood, either unsorted or a sorted T cell fraction (not recorded which). All receptors come from a male donor with ankylosing spondylitis.

This clonotype was found a few times. This chain links TRBV29-1 with TRBJ2-5, with TRBD2 identical over 9 bases. J gave up 1 base and V 4 bases, and 7 bases lay outside the gene matches. Germline values: CDR1 SQVTM, CDR2 ANQGSEA. CDR3 length: 15 residues. The CDR3 loop is CSVGSAGGPQETQYF. In nucleotides, the CDR3 is TGCAGCGTTGGTTCGGCGGGAGGGCCCCAAGAGACCCAGTACTTC.

This clonotype appeared many times. The chain has TRBV20-1 and TRBJ2-1; a possible D gene is TRBD2 (6 bases). Trimming stripped 2 bases from V and 14 bases from J, with 16 bases between. CDR1 DFQATT and CDR2 SNEGSKA come from the germline V gene (reference sequence). This CDR3 spans 12 amino acids. CDR3 protein: CSARPGGTWEFF. The CDR3 DNA reads TGCAGTGCTAGACCTGGGGGGACCTGGGAGTTCTTC.

This clonotype was picked up a small number of times. This sequence joins TRBV20-1 and TRBJ2-1; the match to TRBD1 covers 8 bases. J gave up 9 bases and V 8 bases, and 15 bases lay outside the gene matches. The CDR3 loop spans 14 amino acids. CDR1 is DFQATT, CDR2 SNEGSKA, per germline (reference sequence). The CDR3 nucleotides read TGCAGTTATCCGAGGACAGGGAGTTACGTTGAGCAGTTCTTC. The encoded protein is CSYPRTGSYVEQFF.

V usage is TRBV2 and J usage is TRBJ1-1, with TRBD1 matching over 8 bases. There are 14 residues in the CDR3. V shed 4 bases, J shed 9 bases, and the junction held 10 bases outside the gene matches. Germline CDR1 is SNHLY and CDR2 is FYNNEI. CDR3 residues: CASSGSGQGFKAFF. In DNA, the CDR3 is TGTGCCAGCAGTGGGTCTGGACAGGGTTTCAAAGCTTTCTTT.